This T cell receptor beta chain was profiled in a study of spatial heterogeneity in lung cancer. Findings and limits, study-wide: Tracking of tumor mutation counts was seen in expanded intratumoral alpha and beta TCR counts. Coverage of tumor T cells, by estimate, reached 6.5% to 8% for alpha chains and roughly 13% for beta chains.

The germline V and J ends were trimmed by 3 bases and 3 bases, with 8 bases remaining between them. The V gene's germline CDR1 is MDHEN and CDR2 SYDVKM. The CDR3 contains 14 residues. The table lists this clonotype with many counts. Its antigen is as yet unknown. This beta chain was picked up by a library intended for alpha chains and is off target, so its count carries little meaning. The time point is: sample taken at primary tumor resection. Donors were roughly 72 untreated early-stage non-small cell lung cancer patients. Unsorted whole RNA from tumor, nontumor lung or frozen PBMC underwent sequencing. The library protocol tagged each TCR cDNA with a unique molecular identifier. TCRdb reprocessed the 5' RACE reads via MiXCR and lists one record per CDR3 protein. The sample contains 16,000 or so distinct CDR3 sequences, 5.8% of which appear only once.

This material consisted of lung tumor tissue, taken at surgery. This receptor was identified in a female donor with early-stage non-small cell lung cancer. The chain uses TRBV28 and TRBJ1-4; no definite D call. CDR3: CASSFGVSNEKLFF. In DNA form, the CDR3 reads TGTGCCAGCAGTTTTGGGGTCTCTAATGAAAAACTGTTTTTT. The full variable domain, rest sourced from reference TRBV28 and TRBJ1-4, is DVKVTQSSRYLVKRTGEKVFLECVQDMDHENMFWYRQDPGLGLRLIYFSYDVKMKEKGDIPEGYSVSREKKERFSLILESASTNQTSMYLCASSFGVSNEKLFFGSGTQLSVL.